The 3 T cell receptor beta chains reported below all come from one sample, sequenced in a study of control samples from healthy donors and cancer patients. TCRdb keeps only in-frame clones here, not all; method: immunoSEQ multiplex PCR. The table lists 30,000 to 40,000 clones, approximately 95% of them singletons. The material sequenced was PBMCs. The receptors were sampled from a man aged 40-49 years with colorectal cancer.

This chain links TRBV5-1 with TRBJ2-3; 10 positions match TRBD2. CDR1 is SGHRS, CDR2 YFSETQ, per germline. The CDR3 has 15 residues. V was clipped by 3 bases and J by 5 bases; unmatched bases: 6. The CDR3 region has the DNA TGCGCCAGCAGCTCAAGCGGGGGGGCCGGAGATACGCAGTATTTT. It translates to CASSSSGGAGDTQYF.

The gene calls are TRBV15 and TRBJ1-2; the D is unclear. Deletions cut 5 bases from V and 0 bases from J, with 7 bases between. Germline-derived CDR1 and CDR2 are LNHNV and YYDKDF (reference sequence). There are 13 residues in the CDR3. DNA for the CDR3: TGTGCCACCAGCCCAGATACTAACTATGGCTACACCTTC. Translating gives CATSPDTNYGYTF.

The rearrangement uses TRBV10-1 and TRBJ2-1, with 10 nucleotides matching TRBD2. Germline V CDR1 and CDR2: WNHNN, SYGVQD (reference sequence). The CDR3 length is 15 residues. Unmatched junction bases numbered 11, after V lost 9 bases and J lost 6 bases. CDR3 region: CARPHKVAGGNEQFF. CDR3 nucleotide sequence: TGCGCCAGACCTCACAAGGTAGCGGGGGGCAATGAGCAGTTCTTC.